The 13 T cell receptor beta chains reported below all come from one sample, sequenced in a study of T cell responses to AZD1222 COVID-19 vaccine. Measured with immunoSEQ multiplex PCR; TCRdb has only the in-frame clones, and not every one. The sample consists of over 100,000 clones, approximately 85% of them appearing once. Sequencing was performed on peripheral blood, taken 28 days after the second dose of the MenACWY control vaccine. These receptors were obtained from an adult who received the MenACWY meningococcal vaccine as a control.

This sequence joins TRBV5-1 and TRBJ2-7; possibly TRBD1 for D (5 bases). The CDR3 is made up of 14 amino acids. Trimming left V 4 bases short and J 3 bases short, with 14 bases between. CDR1 and CDR2 from the germline V gene are SGHRS and YFSETQ. This CDR3 reads CASSRNPRDYEQYV. The CDR3 nucleotides are TGCGCCAGCAGCCGTAACCCCAGGGACTACGAGCAGTACGTC.

The chain recombines TRBV11-3 with TRBJ2-3, with a weak D call TRBD1 (6 bases). V lost 5 bases and J 5 bases, leaving 11 bases between the germline ends. This CDR3 region has 13 residues. From germline, CDR1 is SGHNT and CDR2 YENEEA. CDR3 sequence (DNA): TGTGCCAGCAGCGTACAGGGTGGAGATACGCAGTATTTT. Encoded protein: CASSVQGGDTQYF.

The chain is built from TRBV7-8 and TRBJ2-3; 13 positions agree with TRBD2. Germline assignment: CDR1 SGHVS and CDR2 FQNEAQ. The CDR3 length is 16 residues. Trimming cost V 4 bases and J 2 bases; bases outside gene matches: 3. The CDR3 sequence: CASSSGLAGNTDTQYF. Here the CDR3 DNA reads TGTGCCAGCAGCTCGGGACTAGCGGGAAACACAGATACGCAGTATTTT.

This clone has only one observation. J is TRBJ2-2 and V is TRBV12-5; TRBD2 agrees at 15 bases. Germline trimming cut 3 bases from V and 3 bases from J; bases unmatched to any gene: 11. The CDR3 loop spans 20 amino acids. Germline V lookup: CDR1 LGHNT, CDR2 FRNRAP. The CDR3 sequence: CASGFNYGLAGGPDTGELFF. CDR3 in DNA: TGTGCTAGTGGTTTTAATTATGGACTAGCGGGAGGGCCCGACACCGGGGAGCTGTTTTTT.

This clone was seen once. The CDR3 protein is CASTPKIYNEQFF. Written as DNA, the CDR3 is TGTGCCAGTACACCCAAAATCTACAATGAGCAGTTCTTC. The V gene is TRBV19, the J gene TRBJ2-1; D call uncertain. Looked up from germline, CDR1 is LNHDA and CDR2 is SQIVND (reference sequence). The CDR3 spans 13 residues. V shed 7 bases and J shed 3 bases, with 10 bases lying between them.

The chain recombines TRBV7-3 with TRBJ2-2; 8 bases fit TRBD1. Germline V gene sequence: CDR1 SGHTA, CDR2 FQGTGA. Trimming took 6 bases from V and 5 from J; bases not matched to a gene: 8. The CDR3 has 15 residues. The CDR3 DNA follows: TGTGCCAGCAGAAGACAGGGGATGGGAACCGGGGAGCTGTTTTTT. It is translated as CASRRQGMGTGELFF.

This chain joins TRBV9 and TRBJ2-3; TRBD1 agrees at 10 bases. Germline lookup yields CDR1 SGDLS and CDR2 YYNGEE. Germline trimming cut 3 bases from V and 7 bases from J; bases unmatched to any gene: 8. The CDR3 runs to 15 residues. The CDR3 is CASSGGDRGKNTQYF. The CDR3 DNA is TGTGCCAGCAGCGGAGGGGACAGGGGAAAGAATACGCAGTATTTT.

The chain joins TRBV2 to TRBJ2-5; D tentatively fits TRBD1 or TRBD2 (5 bases each). From germline, CDR1 is SNHLY and CDR2 FYNNEI. Between the trimmed V and J ends, which lost 7 bases and 0 bases, there was a span of 12 bases. The CDR3 is made up of 14 amino acids. CDR3 loop: CASTKGRDQETQYF. Written as DNA, the CDR3 is TGTGCCAGCACCAAGGGACGGGACCAAGAGACCCAGTACTTC.

The rearrangement links TRBV19 to TRBJ2-7; 8 bases fit TRBD1. The germline CDR1 and CDR2 sequences are LNHDA and SQIVND (reference sequence). This CDR3 spans 13 amino acids. The V gene end was trimmed by 7 bases and the J gene end by 4 bases; junction bases not matched to a gene: 6. The CDR3 reads CASKKQGEYEQYF. The DNA of the CDR3 is TGTGCCAGTAAGAAACAGGGGGAGTACGAGCAGTACTTC.

The chain carries TRBV5-4 and TRBJ2-2, with 7 positions matching TRBD1. The CDR3 contains 17 residues. Germline V gene lookup returns CDR1 SGHNT and CDR2 YYREEE (reference sequence). V trimming: 3 bases; J trimming: 1 base; junction bases outside the gene matches: 9. This chain's CDR3 is CASSYPRDSQNTGELFF. CDR3 coding DNA: TGTGCCAGCAGCTACCCCCGGGACAGCCAGAACACCGGGGAGCTGTTTTTT. Together with reference TRBV5-4 and TRBJ2-2, the CDR3 gives the full variable domain: ETGVTQSPTHLIKTRGQQVTLRCSSQSGHNTVSWYQQALGQGPQFIFQYYREEENGRGNFPPRFSGLQFPNYSSELNVNALELDDSALYLCASSYPRDSQNTGELFFGEGSRLTVL.

This sequence joins TRBV7-2 and TRBJ1-2; 9 bases fit TRBD1. Germline CDR1 and CDR2: SGHTA and FQGNSA. The CDR3 spans 14 residues. V lost 5 bases, J lost 7 bases, and 8 bases stayed unmatched. The CDR3 DNA follows: TGTGCCAGCAGCCGGACAGGGGAGTTCGGTGGCTACACCTTC. Protein: CASSRTGEFGGYTF.

This chain's CDR3 is CASSLGISSGSPLHF. DNA of the CDR3: TGTGCCAGCAGCTTAGGTATCTCCAGCGGCTCACCCCTCCACTTT. The chain links TRBV11-2 to TRBJ1-6, with unresolved D. This CDR3 comprises 15 residues. The V gene's germline CDR1 is SGHAT and CDR2 FQNNGV. V lost 1 base and J 10 bases, leaving 14 bases between the germline ends.

J is TRBJ1-2 and V is TRBV13; 7 positions agree with TRBD1. Trimming at V came to 5 bases and at J to 4 bases, leaving 10 bases not matched to a gene. The V gene's germline CDR1 is PRHDT and CDR2 FYEKMQ (reference sequence). This CDR3 comprises 15 residues. The CDR3 region has the DNA TGTGCCAGCAGCCAGACAGGGAGGGCTGGCTATGGCTACACCTTC. Translating gives CASSQTGRAGYGYTF.